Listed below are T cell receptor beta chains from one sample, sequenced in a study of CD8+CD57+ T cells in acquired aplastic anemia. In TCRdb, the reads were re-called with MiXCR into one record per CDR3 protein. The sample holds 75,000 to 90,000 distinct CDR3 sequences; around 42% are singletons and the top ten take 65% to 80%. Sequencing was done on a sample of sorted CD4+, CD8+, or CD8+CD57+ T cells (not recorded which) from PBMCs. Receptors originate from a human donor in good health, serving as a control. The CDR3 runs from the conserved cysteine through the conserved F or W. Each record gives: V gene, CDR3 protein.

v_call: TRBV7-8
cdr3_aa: CASSLEDGTGELFF

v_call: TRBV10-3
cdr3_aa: CAISDSTGFNQETQYF

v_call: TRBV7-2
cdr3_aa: CASSLDRGFYGYTF

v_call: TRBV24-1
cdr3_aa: CATSDRGGSETQYF

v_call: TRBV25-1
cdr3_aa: CASRTGPGEKLFF

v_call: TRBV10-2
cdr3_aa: CASLTGGDYGYTF

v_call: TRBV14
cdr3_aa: CASSPLIDPGLAGAGDTQYF

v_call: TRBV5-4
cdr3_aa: CASSLALGVQETQYF

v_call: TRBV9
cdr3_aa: CASSVAGGLGSWETQYF

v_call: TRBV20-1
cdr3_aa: CSARVPDLKETQYF

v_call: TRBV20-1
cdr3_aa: CSAYSTDMNTEAFF

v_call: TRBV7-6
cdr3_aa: CASSLWPKVFF

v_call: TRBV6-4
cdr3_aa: CASSSGTGPYEQYF

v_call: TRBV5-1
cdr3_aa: CASSYVSAMNTEAFF

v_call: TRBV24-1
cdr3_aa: CATRTAANTGELFF

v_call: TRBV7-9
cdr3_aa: CASSPQLRTRAEAFF

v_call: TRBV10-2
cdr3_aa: CASSGAGWSDNEQFF

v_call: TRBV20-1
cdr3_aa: CSASSPGGVEGDTQYF

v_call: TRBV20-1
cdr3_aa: CSARAEVTSYNEQFF

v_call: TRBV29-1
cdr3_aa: CSVADGGGDEAFF

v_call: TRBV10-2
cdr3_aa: CASSQGGYTEAFF

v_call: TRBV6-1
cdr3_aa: CASSEHYRGLPSYEQYF

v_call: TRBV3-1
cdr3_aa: CASSHITEASTDTQYF

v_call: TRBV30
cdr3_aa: CALETGGGYEQYF

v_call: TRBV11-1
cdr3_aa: CASRRGQYLTDTQYF

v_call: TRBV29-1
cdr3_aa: CSAAEMNTEAFF

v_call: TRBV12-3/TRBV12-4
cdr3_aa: CASSLFISGNTEAFF